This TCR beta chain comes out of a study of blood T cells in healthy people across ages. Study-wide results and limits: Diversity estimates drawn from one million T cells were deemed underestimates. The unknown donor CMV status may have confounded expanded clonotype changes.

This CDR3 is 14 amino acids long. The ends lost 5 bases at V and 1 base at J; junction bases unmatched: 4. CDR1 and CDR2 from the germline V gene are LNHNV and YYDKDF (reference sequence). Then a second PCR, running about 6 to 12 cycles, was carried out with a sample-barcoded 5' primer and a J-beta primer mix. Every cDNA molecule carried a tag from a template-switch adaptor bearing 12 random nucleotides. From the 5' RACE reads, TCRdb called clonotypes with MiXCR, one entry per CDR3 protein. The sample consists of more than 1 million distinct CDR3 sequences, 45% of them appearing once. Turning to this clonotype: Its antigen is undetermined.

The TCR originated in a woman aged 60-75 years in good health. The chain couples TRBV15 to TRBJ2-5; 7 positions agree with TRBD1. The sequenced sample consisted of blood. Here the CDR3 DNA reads TGTGCCACCAGCCAAGGGGGCCCCCAAGAGACCCAGTACTTC. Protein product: CATSQGGPQETQYF.